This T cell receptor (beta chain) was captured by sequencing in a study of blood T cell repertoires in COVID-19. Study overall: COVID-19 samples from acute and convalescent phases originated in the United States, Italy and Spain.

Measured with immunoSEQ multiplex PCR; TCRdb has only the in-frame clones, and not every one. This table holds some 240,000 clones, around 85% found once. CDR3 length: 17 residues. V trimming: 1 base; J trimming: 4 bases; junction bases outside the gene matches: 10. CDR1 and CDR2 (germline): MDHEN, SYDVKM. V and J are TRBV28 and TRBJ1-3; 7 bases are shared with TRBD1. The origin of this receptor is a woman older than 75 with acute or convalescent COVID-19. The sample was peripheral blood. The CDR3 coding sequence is TGTGCCAGCAGTTTATCCACAGGGGAGAGTATCGGAAACACCATATATTTT. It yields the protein CASSLSTGESIGNTIYF.